Listed below are T cell receptor beta chains from one sample, sequenced in a study of T cells in Graves' hyperthyroidism and ophthalmopathy. MiXCR, run by TCRdb on the multiplex PCR reads, gives a single entry per CDR3 protein. The data hold approximately 600,000 distinct CDR3 sequences, with around 21% observed a single time. Sample: blood. The source is a man aged 25-45 years with Graves' ophthalmopathy. Each CDR3 is given with its conserved first and last residue. The order of the fields is V gene, D gene, J gene, clone size, CDR3 DNA, CDR3 protein. D genes are given only for firm matches. A clone size is listed for some rows: how often the clone was seen (once, few, many), or a class if it is expanded.

TRBV6-1	TRBD1	TRBJ2-5	many	TGTGCCAGCAGTTTCCCGATCCTGACAGGGGGGGAGACCCAGTACTTC	CASSFPILTGGETQYF
TRBV20-1	NA	TRBJ1-3	NA	TGCAGTGCTCCCCTAGTGACAGGCCGCTCTGGAAACACCATATATTTT	CSAPLVTGRSGNTIYF
TRBV6-1	TRBD2	TRBJ2-7	once	TGTGCCAGCAGTCCCACCGGGACTAGCGGGAAAGGGGCGCAGTACTTC	CASSPTGTSGKGAQYF
TRBV27	NA	TRBJ2-7	NA	TGTGCCAGCAGTTTATCGGGGACTTTGGAGCAGTACTTC	CASSLSGTLEQYF
TRBV6-5	TRBD1	TRBJ1-6	few	TGTGCCAGCAGTTACCCGGGACAGAGCTCCTATAATTCACCCCTCCACTTT	CASSYPGQSSYNSPLHF
TRBV20-1	TRBD1	TRBJ2-2	few	TGCAGTGCCTATACAGGGGGGAACACCGGGGAGCTGTTTTTT	CSAYTGGNTGELFF
TRBV7-8	NA	TRBJ2-1	NA	TGTGCCAGCAGCCCTGAGCAGTTCTTC	CASSPEQFF
TRBV29-1	TRBD1	TRBJ1-4	few	TGCAGCGTTGGAATACAGGGGGCTATTGGTGAAAAACTGTTTTTT	CSVGIQGAIGEKLFF
TRBV11-2	NA	TRBJ2-7	many	TGTGCCAGCAGCTTAGTTGGGACATACTACGAGCAGTACTTC	CASSLVGTYYEQYF
TRBV7-6	TRBD2	TRBJ2-2	few	TGTGCCAGCAGCGCCTCCCTAGCGGGCCCCGGCCCCGGGGAGCTGTTTTTT	CASSASLAGPGPGELFF
TRBV6-1	TRBD1	TRBJ2-2	NA	TGTGCCAGCAGACTCCCGGGACAGGGACCCGGGGAGCTGTTTTTT	CASRLPGQGPGELFF
TRBV28	TRBD1	TRBJ2-2	many	TGTGCCAGCAAACGACAGGGTTCGAACACCGGGGAGCTGTTTTTT	CASKRQGSNTGELFF
TRBV28	NA	TRBJ1-2	few	TGTGCCAGCAGTTTATCCGACAGGTACTATGGCTACACCTTC	CASSLSDRYYGYTF
TRBV28	TRBD1	TRBJ2-1	few	TGTGCCAGCACCTTTCTTACGAGACAGGGTTACAATGAGCAGTTCTTC	CASTFLTRQGYNEQFF
TRBV6-2/TRBV6-3	NA	TRBJ2-1	few	TGTGCCAGCAGCCAGGGAGGGACAAACAATGAGCAGTTCTTC	CASSQGGTNNEQFF
TRBV6-5	NA	TRBJ2-3	few	TGTGCCAGCAGTTACGAGGCTAGCACACCAGATACGCAGTATTTT	CASSYEASTPDTQYF
TRBV28	TRBD1	TRBJ2-7	few	TGTGCCAGCAGTAGGGACAGGGGAGGGGAGCAGTACTTC	CASSRDRGGEQYF
TRBV28	TRBD2	TRBJ2-3	NA	TGTGACAGCAGTCCCGGGGGGAGTGGCACAGATACGCAGTATTTT	CDSSPGGSGTDTQYF
TRBV5-1	TRBD2	TRBJ2-4	NA	TGCGCCAGCAGCTTGGGACTAGCGGGAGGTCCTCTAGCCAAAAACATTCAGTACTTC	CASSLGLAGGPLAKNIQYF
TRBV12-3/TRBV12-4	NA	TRBJ1-6	NA	TGTGCCAGCAGTCTCCCCTGGGAAGCAGGGCTGGAATCACCCCTCCACTTT	CASSLPWEAGLESPLHF
TRBV10-3	TRBD2	TRBJ2-3	NA	TGTGCCATCGGAGGGAGGGTGGGAACAGATACGCAGTATTTT	CAIGGRVGTDTQYF
TRBV7-6	NA	TRBJ1-6	few	TGTGCCAGCAGCTTAGATGGGGCAGGAGTTTCCTATAATTCACCCCTCCACTTT	CASSLDGAGVSYNSPLHF
TRBV11-2	NA	TRBJ2-1	many	TGTGCCAGCAGCACGACGATCGGGGAGGGGGAGTACAATGAGCAGTTCTTC	CASSTTIGEGEYNEQFF
TRBV5-1	TRBD1	TRBJ1-1	many	TGCGCCAGCAGCAACGGACAGGGGAACACTGAAGCTTTCTTT	CASSNGQGNTEAFF
TRBV28	NA	TRBJ2-6	few	TGTGCCAGCACCCCATTCGAACGTTCGATATACCGGCCTGGGGCCAACGTCCTGACTTTC	CASTPFERSIYRPGANVLTF
TRBV20-1	TRBD2	TRBJ2-1	NA	TGCAGTGCTAGACCTAGCGGGAGAATCTCTTCCTACAATGAGCAGTTCTTC	CSARPSGRISSYNEQFF
TRBV19	TRBD2	TRBJ2-1	NA	TGTGCCAGTAGTATAGACCTCTCTGGACTAGCTGACTACAATGAGCAGTTCTTC	CASSIDLSGLADYNEQFF
TRBV5-1	TRBD2	TRBJ2-1	many	TGCGCCAGCAGGGAAACCCCTAGCGGGGCCAATGAGCAGTTCTTC	CASRETPSGANEQFF
TRBV7-2	NA	TRBJ1-2	few	TGTGCCAGCAGCTTAGTACCCCCCGCGGACTATGGCTACACCTTC	CASSLVPPADYGYTF
TRBV15	TRBD1	TRBJ1-3	NA	TGTGCCACCAGCAGCCGATCAGGGGGCGTCATTGGAAACACCATATATTTT	CATSSRSGGVIGNTIYF
TRBV7-9	TRBD2	TRBJ2-7	NA	TGTGCCAGCAGCGTTAAATCGGGACTAGTTTACGAGCAGTACTTC	CASSVKSGLVYEQYF
TRBV6-1	NA	TRBJ2-7	many	TGTGCCAGCACAAGGGGTTACGAGCAGTACTTC	CASTRGYEQYF
TRBV4-1	NA	TRBJ2-5	NA	TGCGCCAGCAGCCAACGCATTGCCGGGGGCGGGGAGACCCAGTACTTC	CASSQRIAGGGETQYF
TRBV6-2/TRBV6-3	NA	TRBJ2-1	NA	TGTGCCAGCAGTCCTCACCGTACGACTAGTTACAATGAGCAGTTCTTC	CASSPHRTTSYNEQFF
TRBV9	TRBD2	TRBJ2-3	NA	TGTGCCAGCAGCGGTGGCGGGAGGGCAGATACGCAGTATTTT	CASSGGGRADTQYF
TRBV30	NA	TRBJ2-2	many	TGTGCCTGTTCCGGGGCCCTTAACACCGGGGAGCTGTTTTTT	CACSGALNTGELFF
TRBV6-6	NA	TRBJ1-6	NA	TGTGCCAGCAGTTACTCGATTGGGGGTTCACCCCTCCACTTT	CASSYSIGGSPLHF
TRBV20-1	NA	TRBJ2-2	NA	TGCAGTGCTTTTACGAACACCGGGGAGCTGTTTTTT	CSAFTNTGELFF
TRBV7-2	NA	TRBJ2-1	NA	TGTGCCAGCAGCTTTAACCCTAGTGCCCATGAGCAGTTCTTC	CASSFNPSAHEQFF
TRBV20-1	NA	TRBJ2-7	few	TGCAGTGCTAGTCCCACTAGCCGGAGCTCCTACGAGCAGTACTTC	CSASPTSRSSYEQYF
TRBV11-2	TRBD1	TRBJ2-7	few	TGTGCCAGCAGCACGCCCCGGGACAGACAGTACTACGAGCAGTACTTC	CASSTPRDRQYYEQYF
TRBV5-1	TRBD2	TRBJ2-7	few	TGCGCCAGCAGTGGAGGGGGACTAGCGGGTCAACACTACGAGCAGTACTTC	CASSGGGLAGQHYEQYF
TRBV7-3	NA	TRBJ1-4	NA	TGTGCCGATAATGGTATCTGGTGGAATGAAAAACTGTTTTTT	CADNGIWWNEKLFF
TRBV11-1	NA	TRBJ2-1	NA	TGTGCCAGCAGCCCCGGAGGACCAGGCGTAAATGAGCAGTTCTTC	CASSPGGPGVNEQFF
TRBV25-1	TRBD2	TRBJ2-5	NA	TGTGCCAGTAGGAGACCCAGGACTAGCGGGAGTGTAGAGACCCAGTACTTC	CASRRPRTSGSVETQYF
TRBV6-2/TRBV6-3	NA	TRBJ2-5	few	TGTGCCAGCAGTTACTCGAAAACGCACCAAGAGACCCAGTACTTC	CASSYSKTHQETQYF